The rows below give T cell receptor beta chains drawn from one sample of a study of blood T cell repertoires in COVID-19. Method: immunoSEQ multiplex PCR; TCRdb's copy keeps in-frame clones and lacks some. Of about 70,000 clones listed, 85% to 90% were seen once; the top ten hold roughly 8%. Sequenced sample: peripheral blood. The receptors originated from a middle-aged man with active COVID-19. Both conserved end residues are part of each CDR3. D genes are given only for firm matches. Expanded clones are given a class, and other clones once, few, many or no size at all.

V	J	D	size	DNA	CDR3
TRBV19	TRBJ2-7	-	-	TGTGCCAGTAGTATGGCGGGCTACGAGCAGTACTTC	CASSMAGYEQYF
TRBV9	TRBJ2-3	-	-	TGTGCCAGCACCCGAGGGAGCACAGATACGCAGTATTTT	CASTRGSTDTQYF
TRBV29-1	TRBJ1-4	-	-	TGCAGCGTTGCTTCAGGGACTAATGAAAAACTGTTTTTT	CSVASGTNEKLFF
TRBV6-5	TRBJ2-4	-	-	TGTGCCACCCGGGACACCAAAAACATTCAGTACTTC	CATRDTKNIQYF
TRBV7-8	TRBJ1-4	-	-	TGTGCCAGCAGCCCCCGGACATTTCGGAGTGAAAAACTGTTTTTT	CASSPRTFRSEKLFF
TRBV4-3	TRBJ2-1	TRBD1	-	TGCGCCAGCAGCTTAGAGGACAGGGGGGGCGAGCAGTTCTTC	CASSLEDRGGEQFF
TRBV10-3	TRBJ1-2	-	-	TGTGCCATCAGTTCGACAGCGCCATATGGCTACACCTTC	CAISSTAPYGYTF
TRBV2	TRBJ1-2	-	-	TGTGCCAGCAGTCCCCCCCAGTGGAGTTTTAACTATGGCTACACCTTC	CASSPPQWSFNYGYTF
TRBV7-2	TRBJ2-7	TRBD2	-	TGTGCCAGCAGCCCACCTCCCACCCGGCTTGGGACTAGATCCTACGAGCAGTACTTC	CASSPPPTRLGTRSYEQYF
TRBV19	TRBJ1-5	-	-	TGTGCCAGTAGTATAGAAGGGTGGGGAGGGACGTTTCAGCCCCAGCATTTT	CASSIEGWGGTFQPQHF
TRBV6-5	TRBJ1-4	TRBD1	-	TGTGCCAGCAGGAGGGGGCTAGGTGAAAAACTGTTTTTT	CASRRGLGEKLFF
TRBV10-3	TRBJ2-5	-	-	TGTGCCACCTCGGGACAAGAAGAGACCCAGTACTTC	CATSGQEETQYF
TRBV7-9	TRBJ2-2	TRBD1	few	TGTGCCAGCAGGTGGACAGGGGGCACCACCGGGGAGCTGTTTTTT	CASRWTGGTTGELFF
TRBV7-2	TRBJ2-7	TRBD1	-	TGTGCCAGCAGTGAGCATTCACAGGGGGCCTCCTACGAGCAGTACTTC	CASSEHSQGASYEQYF
TRBV11-3	TRBJ2-1	-	-	TGTGCCAGCAGGGCCCGGGACACGGACAATGAGCAGTTCTTC	CASRARDTDNEQFF
TRBV6-1	TRBJ1-5	-	-	TGTGCCAGCAGTGAAGCATTGGGAGGGGCCGTGCCGAAGCCCCAGCATTTT	CASSEALGGAVPKPQHF
TRBV10-2	TRBJ2-7	-	-	TGCGCCAGCAGTGAAGGGGCATACGAGCAGTACTTC	CASSEGAYEQYF
TRBV5-1	TRBJ1-6	-	-	TGCGCCAGCAGCTTGGGGGGGGTTAATTCACCCCTCCACTTT	CASSLGGVNSPLHF
TRBV10-3	TRBJ1-1	-	-	TGTGCCATCAGTGAGTCAATTGGGGGGGGAATGAACACTGAAGCTTTCTTT	CAISESIGGGMNTEAFF
TRBV30	TRBJ2-3	TRBD2	-	TGTGCCTGGAGTTTCCACCGGACTAGCGGGGTTCGGAATACGCAGTATTTT	CAWSFHRTSGVRNTQYF
TRBV5-4	TRBJ1-3	-	-	TGTGCCAGCAGCCCCGGTGGTTTCAACTCTGGAAACACCATATATTTT	CASSPGGFNSGNTIYF
TRBV18	TRBJ2-5	TRBD1	-	TGTGCCAGCTCACCAGGGGGACAGGGGCGGCCGGAGACCCAGTACTTC	CASSPGGQGRPETQYF
TRBV30	TRBJ2-2	TRBD1	-	TGTGCCTGGAGTTCCCCCGGGACAGCGAACACCGGGGAGCTGTTTTTT	CAWSSPGTANTGELFF
TRBV5-1	TRBJ2-1	-	-	TGCGCCAGCAGCTTGGGCGGGGATGAGCAGTTCTTC	CASSLGGDEQFF
TRBV7-9	TRBJ2-3	-	-	TGTGCCAGCAGCTTAGACGGGAATACGCAGTATTTT	CASSLDGNTQYF
TRBV5-4	TRBJ1-6	-	-	TGTGCCAGCAGCTCAGGGTGGGCCCAAGGGTCACCCCTCCACTTT	CASSSGWAQGSPLHF
TRBV5-1	TRBJ1-1	TRBD1	medium-sized	TGCGCCAGCAGCTTGCAGGGGGTGAACACTGAAGCTTTCTTT	CASSLQGVNTEAFF
TRBV7-2	TRBJ1-2	TRBD1	-	TGTGCCAGCAGCGAAGGACAGGGGGTTACAGTAAGCTACACCTTC	CASSEGQGVTVSYTF
TRBV27	TRBJ2-2	-	-	TGTGCCAGCAGTTTACGGGGATCTCCCGGGGAGCTGTTTTTT	CASSLRGSPGELFF
TRBV29-1	TRBJ2-2	-	-	TGCAGCGTGCGGGACAGGAACACCGGGGAGCTGTTTTTT	CSVRDRNTGELFF
TRBV10-3	TRBJ1-1	-	-	TGTGCCATCAGCAGGGTTGGGAACACTGAAGCTTTCTTT	CAISRVGNTEAFF
TRBV5-4	TRBJ2-7	-	-	TGTGCCAGCGCCCTCGACAACGCAAATCACTACGAGCAGTACTTC	CASALDNANHYEQYF
TRBV2	TRBJ1-5	-	few	TGTGCCAGCAGTAGACAGAGTAGCAATCAGCCCCAGCATTTT	CASSRQSSNQPQHF
TRBV5-1	TRBJ1-1	TRBD1	once	TGCGCCAGCAGCTTGGAGGCACAGGGGGGCACTGAAGCTTTCTTT	CASSLEAQGGTEAFF
TRBV30	TRBJ1-2	TRBD1	-	TGTGCCTGGAGTCCGGGACAGAACTATGGCTACACCTTC	CAWSPGQNYGYTF
TRBV2	TRBJ2-1	-	-	TGTGCCACCCCCGCTAAGGGGCGCACGCTCAATGAGCAGTTCTTC	CATPAKGRTLNEQFF
TRBV19	TRBJ2-7	TRBD1	few	TGTGCCAGTAGTGCCGGCCCCCCAGGGGGCTACGAGCAGTACTTC	CASSAGPPGGYEQYF
TRBV5-1	TRBJ2-5	-	-	TGCGCCAGCAGCTTAGGAGTCCAAGAGACCCAGTACTTC	CASSLGVQETQYF
TRBV19	TRBJ1-5	-	-	TGTGCCAGTAGTATTATATCCCAGCCCCAGCATTTT	CASSIISQPQHF
TRBV5-1	TRBJ2-4	-	-	TGCGCCAGTTCCGACAGAAACATTCAGTACTTC	CASSDRNIQYF
TRBV19	TRBJ2-3	TRBD2	-	TGTGCCAGTAGTCGCCCTAGCGGGGGGGCAAATACGCAGTATTTT	CASSRPSGGANTQYF